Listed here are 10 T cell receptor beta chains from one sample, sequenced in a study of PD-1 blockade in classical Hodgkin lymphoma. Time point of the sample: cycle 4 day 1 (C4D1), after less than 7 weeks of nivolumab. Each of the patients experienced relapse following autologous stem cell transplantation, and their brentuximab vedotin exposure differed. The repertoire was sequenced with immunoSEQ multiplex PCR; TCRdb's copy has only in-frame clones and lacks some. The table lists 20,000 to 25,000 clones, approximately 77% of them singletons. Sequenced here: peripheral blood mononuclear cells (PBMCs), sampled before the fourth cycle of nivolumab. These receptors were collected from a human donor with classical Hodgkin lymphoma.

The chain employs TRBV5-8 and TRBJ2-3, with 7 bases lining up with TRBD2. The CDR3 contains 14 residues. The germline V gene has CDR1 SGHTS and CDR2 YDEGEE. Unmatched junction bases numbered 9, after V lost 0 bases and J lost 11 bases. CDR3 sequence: CASSLAPGGHLQYF. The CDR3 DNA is TGTGCCAGCAGCTTGGCGCCGGGGGGTCACTTGCAGTATTTT.

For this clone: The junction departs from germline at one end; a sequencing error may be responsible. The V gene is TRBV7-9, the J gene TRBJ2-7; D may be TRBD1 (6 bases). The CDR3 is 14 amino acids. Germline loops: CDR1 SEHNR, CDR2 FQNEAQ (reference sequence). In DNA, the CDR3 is TGTGCCAGCAGCGTAGCAGGGGAGAAACAGGAGCAGTACTTC. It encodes CASSVAGEKQEQYF.

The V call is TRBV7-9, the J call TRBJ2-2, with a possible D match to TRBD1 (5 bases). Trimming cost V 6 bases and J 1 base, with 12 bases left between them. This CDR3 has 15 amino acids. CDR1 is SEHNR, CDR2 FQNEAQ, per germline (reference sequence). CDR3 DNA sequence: TGTGCCAGCAGACCTACAGGACAGAACACCGGGGAGCTGTTTTTT. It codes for CASRPTGQNTGELFF.

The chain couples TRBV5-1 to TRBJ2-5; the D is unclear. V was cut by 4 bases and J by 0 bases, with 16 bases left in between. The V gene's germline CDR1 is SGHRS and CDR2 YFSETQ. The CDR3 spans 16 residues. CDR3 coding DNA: TGCGCCAGCAGCCGAGGATTGAGGCAGCACCAAGAGACCCAGTACTTC. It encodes CASSRGLRQHQETQYF.

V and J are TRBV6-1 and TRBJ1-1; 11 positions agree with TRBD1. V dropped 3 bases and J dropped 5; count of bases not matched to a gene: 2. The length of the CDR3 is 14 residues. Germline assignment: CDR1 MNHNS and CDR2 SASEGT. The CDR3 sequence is CASSEGDRGTEAFF. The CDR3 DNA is TGTGCCAGCAGTGAGGGGGACAGGGGGACTGAAGCTTTCTTT.

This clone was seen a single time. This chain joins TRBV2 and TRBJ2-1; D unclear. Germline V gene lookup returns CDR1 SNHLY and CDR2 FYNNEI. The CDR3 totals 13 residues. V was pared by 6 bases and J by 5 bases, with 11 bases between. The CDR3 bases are TGTGCCAGCAGAAATCCTGGGGACAATGAGCAGTTCTTC. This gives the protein CASRNPGDNEQFF.

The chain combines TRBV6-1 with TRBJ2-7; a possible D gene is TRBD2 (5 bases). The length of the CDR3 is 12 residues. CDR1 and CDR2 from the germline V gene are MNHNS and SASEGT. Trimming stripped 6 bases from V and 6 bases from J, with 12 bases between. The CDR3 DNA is TGTGCCAGCAGCTTTGGGAGCGCCGAGCAGTACTTC. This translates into CASSFGSAEQYF.

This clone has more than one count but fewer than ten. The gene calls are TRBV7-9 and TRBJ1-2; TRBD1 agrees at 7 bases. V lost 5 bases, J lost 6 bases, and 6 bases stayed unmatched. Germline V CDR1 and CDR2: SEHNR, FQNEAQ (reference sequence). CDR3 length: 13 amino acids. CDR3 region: CASSPTGVDGYTF. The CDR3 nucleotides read TGTGCCAGCAGCCCAACAGGGGTGGATGGCTACACCTTC.

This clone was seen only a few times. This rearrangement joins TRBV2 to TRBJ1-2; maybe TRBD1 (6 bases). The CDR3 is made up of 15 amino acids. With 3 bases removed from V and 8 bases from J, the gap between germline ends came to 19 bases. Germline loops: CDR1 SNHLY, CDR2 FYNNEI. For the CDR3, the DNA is TGTGCCAGCAGTGATAGACAGGTCCAATGGGGAGGCTACACCTTC. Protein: CASSDRQVQWGGYTF.

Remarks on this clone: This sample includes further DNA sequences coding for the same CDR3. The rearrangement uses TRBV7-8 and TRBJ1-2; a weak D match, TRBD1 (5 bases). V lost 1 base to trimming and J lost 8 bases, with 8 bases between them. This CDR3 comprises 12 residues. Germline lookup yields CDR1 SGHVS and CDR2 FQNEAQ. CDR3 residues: CASSLVGDGYTF. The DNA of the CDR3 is TGTGCCAGCAGCTTAGTGGGGGACGGCTACACCTTC.